This passage covers 25 T cell receptor beta chains from one sample sequenced in a study of T cell changes during pregnancy in multiple sclerosis. Only in-frame clones appear in the TCRdb table, and some are missing; sequencing was by immunoSEQ multiplex PCR. This table holds roughly 76,000 clones, about 90% found once. The sequenced sample was CD4+ T cells from peripheral blood mononuclear cells, obtained after pregnancy. The receptors come from a female donor with multiple sclerosis, enrolled in a pregnancy study.

This clone was seen a few times. This chain links TRBV9 with TRBJ2-3, with 9 bases that match TRBD2. V dropped 3 bases and J dropped 4; count of bases not matched to a gene: 12. This CDR3 spans 17 amino acids. CDR1 is SGDLS and CDR2 is YYNGEE in the germline V gene. The CDR3 is CASSAKGGGLAPDTQYF. The CDR3 DNA is TGTGCCAGCAGCGCCAAGGGGGGGGGACTAGCCCCAGATACGCAGTATTTT.

The chain carries TRBV7-9 and TRBJ1-3; a weak D match, TRBD1 (6 bases). The CDR3 consists of 13 residues. The V gene's germline CDR1 is SEHNR and CDR2 FQNEAQ (reference sequence). V shed 10 bases and J shed 2 bases, with 12 bases lying between them. The CDR3 protein is CATLRGPGNTIYF. CDR3 coding DNA: TGTGCCACCCTCAGGGGCCCTGGAAACACCATATATTTT.

The V gene is TRBV9, the J gene TRBJ2-3; 11 bases fit TRBD2. The CDR3 sequence is 15 residues long. Germline V gene sequence: CDR1 SGDLS, CDR2 YYNGEE. The ends lost 4 bases at V and 5 bases at J; junction bases unmatched: 6. CDR3 DNA: TGTGCCAGCAGCCTAGGGCTAGCGGGAGGAGATACGCAGTATTTT. Its translation is CASSLGLAGGDTQYF.

The genes are TRBV6-1 and TRBJ1-5; TRBD1 matches 7 bases. V was pared by 8 bases and J by 7 bases, with 8 bases of the junction left unmatched. Germline V gene data show CDR1 as MNHNS and CDR2 as SASEGT. The CDR3 consists of 13 residues. The CDR3 DNA reads TGTGCCAGCCACCCCGACAGGGTACAGCCCCAGCATTTT. This gives the protein CASHPDRVQPQHF.

V is TRBV11-2 and J is TRBJ2-7; 7 nucleotides match TRBD2. Germline-derived CDR1 and CDR2 are SGHAT and FQNNGV. This CDR3 has 14 amino acids. The V and J ends lost 8 bases and 0 bases, in that order; junction bases with no gene match: 7. The CDR3 DNA reads as TGTGCCAGCGCCGGGACTAAGAGCTCCTACGAGCAGTACTTC. Its translation: CASAGTKSSYEQYF.

The chain recombines TRBV7-9 with TRBJ1-1, with D possibly being TRBD1 (6 bases). This CDR3 has 14 amino acids. V lost 5 bases, J lost 8 bases, and 18 bases lay in between. The germline CDR1 and CDR2 sequences are SEHNR and FQNEAQ (reference sequence). The DNA for the CDR3 is TGTGCCAGCAGCCCACATCCACAGGGTTGGGAAGCTTTCTTT. Protein product: CASSPHPQGWEAFF.

The chain recombines TRBV10-3 with TRBJ2-3; 9 bases map to TRBD2. With V trimmed by 5 bases and J by 0 bases, 3 bases remained unmatched. CDR3 length equals 15 residues. The V gene's germline CDR1 is ENHRY and CDR2 SYGVKD. The CDR3 DNA sequence: TGTGCCATCAGTCCCACTAGCGGGAGCACAGATACGCAGTATTTT. It codes for CAISPTSGSTDTQYF.

The chain links TRBV10-1 to TRBJ2-3; D possibly corresponds to TRBD1 (5 bases). With 0 bases removed from V and 5 bases from J, the gap between germline ends came to 6 bases. Germline loops: CDR1 WNHNN, CDR2 SYGVQD (reference sequence). The CDR3 extends over 13 amino acids. The CDR3 loop reads CASSESGEDTQYF. The DNA for the CDR3 is TGCGCCAGCAGTGAGTCAGGGGAAGATACGCAGTATTTT.

CDR3 loop: CASRPLGQGDEKLFF. In DNA, the CDR3 is TGTGCCAGCAGACCTCTAGGACAGGGGGATGAAAAACTGTTTTTT. The J gene is TRBJ1-4, the V gene TRBV27, with 10 nucleotides matching TRBD1. The junction had 7 bases not matched to a gene; V was cut back by 6 bases and J by 6 bases. The CDR3 covers 15 residues. The V gene's germline CDR1 is MNHEY and CDR2 SMNVEV (reference sequence).

The rearrangement links TRBV14 to TRBJ2-7; D not resolved. This CDR3 is 13 amino acids long. The V gene lost 4 bases and the J gene lost 1 base, with 8 bases spanning the gap. Germline V gene lookup returns CDR1 SGHDN and CDR2 FVKESK. The DNA for the CDR3 is TGTGCCAGCAGCCCCCGGCGGTCCTACGAGCAGTACTTC. Its protein product is CASSPRRSYEQYF.

The CDR3 DNA is TGCGCCAGCAGCTTGGCCGGGACATCTGGAAACACCATATATTTT. Amino acid sequence: CASSLAGTSGNTIYF. The rearrangement uses TRBV5-1 and TRBJ1-3; D possibly corresponds to TRBD1 (6 bases). CDR1 and CDR2 (germline): SGHRS, YFSETQ. The CDR3 spans 15 residues. V was trimmed by 0 bases and J by 1 base, leaving 8 bases between them.

The CDR3 sequence is CASSQARGEMDTIYF. The CDR3 DNA follows: TGCGCCAGCAGCCAAGCCAGGGGGGAGATGGACACCATATATTTT. The chain carries TRBV4-1 and TRBJ1-3; 7 nucleotides match TRBD1. The CDR3 runs 15 residues. J gave up 8 bases and V 1 base, and 8 bases lay outside the gene matches. Germline V gene data show CDR1 as MGHRA and CDR2 as YSYEKL.

The chain carries TRBV6-5 and TRBJ1-6; 7 bases line up with TRBD1. Germline loops: CDR1 MNHEY, CDR2 SVGAGI. There are 14 residues in the CDR3. V was clipped by 6 bases and J by 7 bases; unmatched bases: 6. As DNA, the CDR3 is TGTGCCAGCAGGCGACAGGGCGCAAATTCACCCCTCCACTTT. Its translation is CASRRQGANSPLHF.

The chain has TRBV2 and TRBJ1-1; D is undetermined. From germline, CDR1 is SNHLY and CDR2 FYNNEI. The V end lost 1 base, the J end lost 0 bases, and 3 bases lay between the germline ends. This CDR3 has 13 amino acids. The CDR3 here is CASSEGLNTEAFF. The CDR3 coding sequence is TGTGCCAGCAGTGAAGGGCTGAACACTGAAGCTTTCTTT.

The chain carries TRBV18 and TRBJ2-1; perhaps TRBD1 as D (6 bases). This CDR3 spans 16 amino acids. Germline CDR1 is KGHSH and CDR2 is LQKENI. V gave up 0 bases and J gave up 5 bases, with 14 bases separating them. The CDR3 region is CASSPPPGAKNNEQFF. For the CDR3, the DNA is TGTGCCAGCTCACCACCGCCAGGGGCAAAGAACAATGAGCAGTTCTTC.

CDR3 sequence reads: CASSRGGTQYF. The CDR3 region has the DNA TGTGCCAGCAGCCGAGGGGGTACGCAGTATTTT. V and J are TRBV6-6 and TRBJ2-3, with D possibly TRBD1 on 6 matching bases. Per germline, CDR1 MNHNY and CDR2 SVGAGI (reference sequence). V was shortened by 6 bases and J by 8 bases, with 9 bases between the two germline ends. The CDR3 is 11 amino acids.

This rearrangement joins TRBV6-5 to TRBJ2-7; a possible D gene is TRBD1 (5 bases). Germline CDR1 reads MNHEY; CDR2 reads SVGAGI. The CDR3 consists of 14 residues. The V gene lost 7 bases and the J gene lost 5 bases, with 18 bases spanning the gap. DNA for the CDR3: TGTGCCAGCACCGCAGGGTCTTTGGGTAACGAGCAGTACTTC. It codes for CASTAGSLGNEQYF.

The rearrangement joins TRBV5-5 to TRBJ2-7, with D unresolved. The ends were cut back, 4 bases at V and 4 bases at J, with 9 bases in the middle. This CDR3 has 12 amino acids. Germline CDR1 reads SGHKS; CDR2 reads YYEKEE (reference sequence). The CDR3 DNA follows: TGTGCCAGCAGCAGCAATATATACGAGCAGTACTTC. Its protein is CASSSNIYEQYF.

The V gene is TRBV13, the J gene TRBJ2-5; 9 bases align to TRBD1. CDR1 PRHDT and CDR2 FYEKMQ come from the germline V gene (reference sequence). Trimming at V came to 3 bases and at J to 5 bases, leaving 7 bases not matched to a gene. This CDR3 comprises 15 residues. The CDR3 region is CASSFRTGASETQYF. CDR3 nucleotide sequence: TGTGCCAGCAGCTTCCGGACAGGGGCCAGCGAGACCCAGTACTTC.

The chain joins TRBV19 to TRBJ2-2; 9 bases are a match to TRBD2. The CDR3 covers 14 residues. V was pared by 1 base and J by 7 bases, with 1 base of the junction left unmatched. Germline CDR1 LNHDA, CDR2 SQIVND (reference sequence). The CDR3: CASSIASGDGELFF. Here the CDR3 DNA reads TGTGCCAGTAGTATAGCTAGCGGGGACGGGGAGCTGTTTTTT.

The chain recombines TRBV10-2 with TRBJ1-4; 7 bases are a match to TRBD1. V shed 6 bases and J 7 bases; nucleotides not matched to a gene: 8. This CDR3 is built from 14 residues. The V gene's germline CDR1 is WSHSY and CDR2 SAAADI. The CDR3, as DNA: TGCGCCAGCAGAAACAGGGGTATAGGTGAAAAACTGTTTTTT. Its protein is CASRNRGIGEKLFF.

This chain joins TRBV6-5 and TRBJ2-5; no firm D call. CDR1 MNHEY and CDR2 SVGAGI come from the germline V gene. This CDR3 region has 12 residues. V gave up 5 bases and J gave up 5 bases, with 9 bases separating them. The CDR3 protein is CASSTGLETQYF. CDR3 DNA: TGTGCCAGCAGTACCGGTCTGGAGACCCAGTACTTC.

The V gene is TRBV4-1, the J gene TRBJ2-7; no definite D call. Trimming stripped 1 base from V and 4 bases from J, with 14 bases between. CDR3 length: 15 residues. CDR1 MGHRA and CDR2 YSYEKL come from the germline V gene. DNA for the CDR3: TGCGCCAGCAGCCAAGCTCCCCTAGTCTGGTACGAGCAGTACTTC. It is translated as CASSQAPLVWYEQYF.

The V call is TRBV2, the J call TRBJ1-4; D unresolved. Trimming took off 4 bases at V and 3 bases at J, with 12 bases between the two ends. The CDR3 consists of 15 residues. Germline loops: CDR1 SNHLY, CDR2 FYNNEI. The CDR3 bases are TGTGCCAGCAGTGGTGAATGGGCAGCTAATGAAAAACTGTTTTTT. It codes for CASSGEWAANEKLFF.

The chain carries TRBV5-1 and TRBJ2-2; TRBD2 might be the D (5 bases). Germline lookup yields CDR1 SGHRS and CDR2 YFSETQ. The germline V and J ends were trimmed by 0 bases and 5 bases, with 11 bases remaining between them. The CDR3 has 15 residues. The CDR3 DNA sequence: TGCGCCAGCAGCTTGGTGTCCCCGGGGACCGGGGAGCTGTTTTTT. Translating gives CASSLVSPGTGELFF.